This T cell receptor (beta chain) was retrieved from a study of T-cell reconstitution after alpha-beta-depleted transplantation in children. CDR1 and CDR2 (germline): DFQATT, SNEGSKA (reference sequence). Trimming pared 5 bases from V and 13 bases from J, leaving 14 bases between. This CDR3 is 10 amino acids long. Unique molecular identifiers featured in how the TCRbeta library was prepared. Using its own MiXCR run on the PCR reads, TCRdb lists one record per CDR3 protein. This repertoire shows some 500,000 distinct CDR3 sequences, 32% found once; its top ten account for 2% to 3%. This chain uses TRBV20-1 with TRBJ1-2; D is unclear. Sequences were derived from PBMCs from the stem cell graft donor, sampled from the stem cell graft. This receptor was identified in a human donor who donated a stem cell graft to a child with aplastic anemia. The CDR3 protein is CSAPPEGGTF. The CDR3 nucleotides are TGCAGTGCTCCCCCCGAGGGCGGCACCTTC.